This TCR beta chain is from a study of CD8 T cells in ankylosing spondylitis. Study-level findings and limits: Earlier studies detected some motif variants in reactive arthritis synovial fluid and blood. Blood of patients with ankylosing spondylitis appeared to be characterized by a TCR beta motif of eight highly homologous variants.

By quantitative 5'-RACE with molecular barcodes, the TCR beta libraries were made. TCRdb itself ran the 5' RACE reads through MiXCR, one entry per CDR3 protein. The table records 450,000 to 550,000 distinct CDR3 sequences, roughly 5.3% of them present only once. Losses at the gene ends were 6 bases for V and 1 base for J; bases not matched to a gene: 8. Germline CDR1 SQVTM, CDR2 ANQGSEA. The CDR3 length is 14 residues. This clonotype was recorded many times. Its matching antigen is unknown. The genes are TRBV29-1 and TRBJ2-7; 8 nucleotides agree with TRBD1. Sequencing was carried out using blood, either unsorted or a sorted T cell fraction (not recorded which). The receptor was isolated from a male donor with ankylosing spondylitis. The CDR3: CSVQGDHGSYEQYF. The CDR3 DNA is TGCAGCGTACAGGGGGACCACGGGTCCTACGAGCAGTACTTC.